The rows below give T cell receptor beta chains drawn from one sample of a study of blood T cells in healthy people across ages. TCRdb re-analysed the 5' RACE reads in MiXCR, keeping a single row per CDR3 protein. The table shows approximately 810,000 distinct CDR3 sequences, with more than 25% occurring only once. The sample consisted of blood. All receptors derive from a woman aged 80 or over in good health. CDR3s include the opening cysteine and the closing phenylalanine or tryptophan. D genes are given only for firm matches. Size tells how often a clone was seen (once, few, many) or the class of an expanded clone, and some rows leave it out.

TRBJ2-1,-,many,TRBV7-2,TGTGCCAGCAGCTCCTCCGGGACAAGGGGGGAGCAGTTCTTC,CASSSSGTRGEQFF
TRBJ2-3,-,many,TRBV24-1,TGTGCCACCAGTGATACCGGACGGGACACAGATACGCAGTATTTT,CATSDTGRDTDTQYF
TRBJ2-5,-,-,TRBV7-2,TGTGCCAGCAGCCCTCGGACGGGGGAGGTGACCCAGTACTTC,CASSPRTGEVTQYF
TRBJ1-4,TRBD1,-,TRBV12-3/TRBV12-4,TGTGCCAGCAGAGTAACAGGGGGAACTAATGAAAAACTGTTTTTT,CASRVTGGTNEKLFF
TRBJ1-2,-,few,TRBV19,TGTGCCAGTAGGGTCCGGGACACGAAAACGCGTATCTATGGCTACACCTTC,CASRVRDTKTRIYGYTF
TRBJ2-7,-,-,TRBV7-2,TGTGCCAGCAGCTTAGGGTCCGGGCTAGAGCAGTACTTC,CASSLGSGLEQYF
TRBJ2-5,TRBD2,-,TRBV20-1,TGCAGTGCTATCGGAAGCGGGGGGGCAGGGAGAAAAGAGACCCAGTACTTC,CSAIGSGGAGRKETQYF
TRBJ1-6,-,many,TRBV7-2,TGTGCCAGCAGCTTAGGGAGTGTGGTGGGCCGACCCCTCCACTTT,CASSLGSVVGRPLHF
TRBJ1-2,-,many,TRBV7-2,TGTGCCAGCAGCCCTACAGTCTATGGCTACACCTTC,CASSPTVYGYTF
TRBJ2-7,-,many,TRBV3-1,TGTGCCAGCGGGCAGGGATACGAGCAGTACTTC,CASGQGYEQYF
TRBJ2-2,TRBD1,-,TRBV27,TGTGCCAGCAGTTTGGGACAGGGGGCCGCGAACACCGGGGAGCTGTTTTTT,CASSLGQGAANTGELFF
TRBJ1-2,-,-,TRBV12-3/TRBV12-4,TGTGCCAGCAAAGACAACAACAATGGCTACACCTTC,CASKDNNNGYTF
TRBJ2-7,-,once,TRBV10-3,TGTGCCATCAGTGATACCACAGGGAGCTCCTACAATGGGCAGTACTTC,CAISDTTGSSYNGQYF
TRBJ2-3,-,few,TRBV7-2,TGTGTCAGGGAAAAACCTGAGGAGGCAGATACGCAGTATTTT,CVREKPEEADTQYF
TRBJ1-5,-,few,TRBV29-1,TGCAGCATCCGGGCCGAGGACCAGCCCCAGCATTTT,CSIRAEDQPQHF
TRBJ1-4,TRBD1,once,TRBV7-9,TGTGCCAGCAGCTCCCCAGGGGGCGCGTCTGGAAAACTGTTTTTT,CASSSPGGASGKLFF
TRBJ2-5,-,many,TRBV7-2,TGTGCCAGCAGCTTTAAGTGGCAAGAGACCCAGTACTTC,CASSFKWQETQYF
TRBJ1-1,-,few,TRBV10-3,TGTGCCATCAAGGGTCTACCTATGAACACTGAAGCTTTCTTT,CAIKGLPMNTEAFF
TRBJ2-2,TRBD1,-,TRBV6-2/TRBV6-3,TGTGCCAGCAGTCGATGGACAGGGATCGTCGGGGAGCTGTTTTTT,CASSRWTGIVGELFF
TRBJ1-1,-,-,TRBV6-4,TGTGCCAGCAGTGAGGAGGGTATAGGGGGCACTGAAGCTTTCTTT,CASSEEGIGGTEAFF
TRBJ1-1,TRBD1,few,TRBV6-2/TRBV6-3,TGTGCCAGCAGCAACCACAGGGGTCAGAGTGTCACTGAAGCTTTCTTT,CASSNHRGQSVTEAFF
TRBJ2-5,TRBD2,many,TRBV6-2/TRBV6-3,TGTGCCAGCAGTTACGGGACTAGCGGGGGGCGACAAGAGACCCAGTACTTC,CASSYGTSGGRQETQYF
TRBJ2-7,TRBD1,-,TRBV7-2,TGTGCCAGCAGCTTAACGGGACAGGGGGAATACGAGCAGTACTTC,CASSLTGQGEYEQYF
TRBJ2-3,-,-,TRBV9,TGTGCCAGCAGTGAAGGCCCAACCGGGCCAGATACGCAGTATTTT,CASSEGPTGPDTQYF
TRBJ2-1,TRBD2,few,TRBV11-2,TGTGCCGGCAGCCGCACTAGCGGGGGGGCCGGCGAGCAGTTCTTC,CAGSRTSGGAGEQFF
TRBJ1-1,-,once,TRBV6-5,TGTGCCAGCAGTCCCCTCGGTGTCCTCTTGAACGTTTTCTTT,CASSPLGVLLNVFF
TRBJ2-5,-,-,TRBV12-3/TRBV12-4,TGTGCCAGCAGTACTACTTCCGGGGAGACCCAGTACTTC,CASSTTSGETQYF
TRBJ1-1,-,few,TRBV6-2/TRBV6-3,TGTGCCAGCAGTTACCTAGCAAACACTGAAGCTTTCTTT,CASSYLANTEAFF
TRBJ1-1,-,once,TRBV4-3,TGCGCCAGCAGCCAAGAGCCCTTCGACACTGAAGCTTTCTTT,CASSQEPFDTEAFF
TRBJ2-3,TRBD1,many,TRBV7-6,TGTGCCAGCAGCTACAGGACAGGGACGGCGGATACGCAGTATTTT,CASSYRTGTADTQYF
TRBJ2-2,TRBD2,-,TRBV7-2,TGTGCCAGCAGCTTAACCAGCGGGGAGAACACCGGGGAGCTGTTTTTT,CASSLTSGENTGELFF
TRBJ2-3,TRBD1,many,TRBV5-4,TGTGCCAGCAGCACTACCTTTGGGACAGGGGGCAGCGCAGATACGCAGTATTTT,CASSTTFGTGGSADTQYF
TRBJ2-7,-,-,TRBV7-2,TGTGCCAGCAGCTCCCCGGGGACGGGGGGCGCGTACGAGCAGTACTTC,CASSSPGTGGAYEQYF
TRBJ2-7,-,-,TRBV24-1,TGTGCCACCAGTGATTCCGGGGCGTCCTACGAGCAGTACTTC,CATSDSGASYEQYF
TRBJ2-3,-,many,TRBV6-5,TGTGCCAGCAGTTTACGAAATACGCAGTATTTT,CASSLRNTQYF
TRBJ2-3,TRBD1,few,TRBV6-5,TGTGCCAGCACCCAAGACAGGGGGCTTCCGGATACGCAGTATTTT,CASTQDRGLPDTQYF
TRBJ2-5,-,-,TRBV11-3,TGTGCCAGCAGCCTGCAGGCTAGCGCAGAAGAGACCCAGTACTTC,CASSLQASAEETQYF
TRBJ1-5,-,few,TRBV12-3/TRBV12-4,TGTGCCAGCAGCCCTGCCCCGGGGAACCAGCCCCAGCATTTT,CASSPAPGNQPQHF
TRBJ2-1,TRBD2,many,TRBV7-2,TGTGCCAGCAAAGCGGGGGGGCAGAGCTCCTACAATGAGCAGTTCTTC,CASKAGGQSSYNEQFF
TRBJ1-4,TRBD1,many,TRBV4-3,TGCGCCAGCAGCCAAACCGGGACAGTCTTATCCGCCGTTTCTGAAAAACTGTTTTTT,CASSQTGTVLSAVSEKLFF
TRBJ2-7,-,many,TRBV29-1,TGCAGCGTTGAAGATTGGGGAGAGTCTAGGAAGCAGTACTTC,CSVEDWGESRKQYF
TRBJ2-7,-,many,TRBV4-3,TGCGCCAGCAGCCAAGCTTCTGGGAACTGGGACGGTTCCTACGAGCAGTACTTC,CASSQASGNWDGSYEQYF
TRBJ1-1,TRBD1,many,TRBV7-9,TGTGCCAGCAGCGCTCAGGGGGCGCTGAACACTGAAGCTTTCTTT,CASSAQGALNTEAFF